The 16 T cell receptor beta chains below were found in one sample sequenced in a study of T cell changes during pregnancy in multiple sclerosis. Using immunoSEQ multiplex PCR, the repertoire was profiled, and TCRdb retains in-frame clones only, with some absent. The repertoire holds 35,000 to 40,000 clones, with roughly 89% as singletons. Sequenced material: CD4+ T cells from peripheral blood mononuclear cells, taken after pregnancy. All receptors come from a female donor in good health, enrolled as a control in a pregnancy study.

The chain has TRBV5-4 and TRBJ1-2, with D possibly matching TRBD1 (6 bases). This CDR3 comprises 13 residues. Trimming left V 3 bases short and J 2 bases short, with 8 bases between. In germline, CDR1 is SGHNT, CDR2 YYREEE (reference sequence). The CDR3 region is CASSSGQNYGYTF. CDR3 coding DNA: TGTGCCAGCAGCTCAGGACAGAACTATGGCTACACCTTC.

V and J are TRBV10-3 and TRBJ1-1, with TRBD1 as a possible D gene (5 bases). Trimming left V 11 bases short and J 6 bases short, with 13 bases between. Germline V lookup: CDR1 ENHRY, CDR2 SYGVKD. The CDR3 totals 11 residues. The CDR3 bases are TGTGCCGCCAAACAGGAATCTGAAGCTTTCTTT. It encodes CAAKQESEAFF.

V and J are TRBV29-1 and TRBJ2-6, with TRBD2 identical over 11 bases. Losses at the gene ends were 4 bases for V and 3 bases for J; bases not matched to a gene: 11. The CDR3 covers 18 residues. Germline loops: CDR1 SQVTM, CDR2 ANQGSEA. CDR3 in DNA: TGCAGCGTTGCGGTAGTAGCGGGAGGGCCGGGTGGGGCCAACGTCCTGACTTTC. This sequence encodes CSVAVVAGGPGGANVLTF.

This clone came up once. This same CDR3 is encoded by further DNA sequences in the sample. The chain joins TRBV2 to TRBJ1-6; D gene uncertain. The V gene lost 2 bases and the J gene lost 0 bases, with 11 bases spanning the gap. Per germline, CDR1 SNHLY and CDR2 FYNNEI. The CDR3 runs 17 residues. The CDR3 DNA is TGTGCCAGCAGTGAAAGCCGGGGATTCTCCTATAATTCACCCCTCCACTTT. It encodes CASSESRGFSYNSPLHF. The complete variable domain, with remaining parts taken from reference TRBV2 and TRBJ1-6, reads EPEVTQTPSHQVTQMGQEVILRCVPISNHLYFYWYRQILGQKVEFLVSFYNNEISEKSEIFDDQFSVERPDGSNFTLKIRSTKLEDSAMYFCASSESRGFSYNSPLHFGNGTRLTVT.

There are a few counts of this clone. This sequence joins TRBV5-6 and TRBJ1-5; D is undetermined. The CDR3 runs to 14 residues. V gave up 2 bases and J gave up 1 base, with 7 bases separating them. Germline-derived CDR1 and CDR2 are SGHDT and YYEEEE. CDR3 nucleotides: TGTGCCAGCAGCTTTCGGGAGAGCAATCAGCCCCAGCATTTT. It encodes CASSFRESNQPQHF. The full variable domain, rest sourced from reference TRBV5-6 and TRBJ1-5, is DAGVTQSPTHLIKTRGQQVTLRCSPKSGHDTVSWYQQALGQGPQFIFQYYEEEERQRGNFPDRFSGHQFPNYSSELNVNALLLGDSALYLCASSFRESNQPQHFGDGTRLSIL.

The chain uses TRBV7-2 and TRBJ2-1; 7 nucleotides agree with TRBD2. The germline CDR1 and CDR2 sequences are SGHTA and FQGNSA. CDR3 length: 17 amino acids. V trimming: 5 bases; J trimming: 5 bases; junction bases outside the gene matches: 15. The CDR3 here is CASSTYRIGTTDNEQFF. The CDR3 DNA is TGTGCCAGCAGCACCTACAGAATCGGGACTACTGACAATGAGCAGTTCTTC. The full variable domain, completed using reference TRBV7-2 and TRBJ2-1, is GAGVSQSPSNKVTEKGKDVELRCDPISGHTALYWYRQSLGQGLEFLIYFQGNSAPDKSGLPSDRFSAERTGGSVSTLTIQRTQQEDSAVYLCASSTYRIGTTDNEQFFGPGTRLTVL.

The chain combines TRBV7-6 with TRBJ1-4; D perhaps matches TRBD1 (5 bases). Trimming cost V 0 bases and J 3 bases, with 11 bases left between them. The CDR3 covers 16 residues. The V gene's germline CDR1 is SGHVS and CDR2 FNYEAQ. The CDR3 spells CASSLAPDRSNEKLFF. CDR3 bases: TGTGCCAGCAGCTTAGCCCCCGACAGATCTAATGAAAAACTGTTTTTT.

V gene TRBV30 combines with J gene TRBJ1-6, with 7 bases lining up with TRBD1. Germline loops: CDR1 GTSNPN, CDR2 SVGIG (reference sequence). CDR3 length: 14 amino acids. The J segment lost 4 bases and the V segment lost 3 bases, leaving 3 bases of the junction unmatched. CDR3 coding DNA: TGTGCCTGGAGCGACAGGGCGTATAATTCACCCCTCCACTTT. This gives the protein CAWSDRAYNSPLHF.

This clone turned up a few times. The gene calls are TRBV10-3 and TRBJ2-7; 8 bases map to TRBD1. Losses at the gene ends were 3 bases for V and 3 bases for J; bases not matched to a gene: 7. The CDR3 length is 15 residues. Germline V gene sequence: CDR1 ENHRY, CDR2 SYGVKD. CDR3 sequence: CAISDVRQGIYEQYF. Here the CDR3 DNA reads TGTGCCATCAGTGACGTCCGACAGGGGATCTACGAGCAGTACTTC.

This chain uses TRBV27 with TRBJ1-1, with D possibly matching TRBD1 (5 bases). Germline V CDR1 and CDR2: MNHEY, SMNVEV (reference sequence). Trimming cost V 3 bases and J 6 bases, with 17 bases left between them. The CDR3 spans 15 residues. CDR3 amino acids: CASSFRWGVEPEAFF. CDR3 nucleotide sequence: TGTGCCAGCAGTTTCAGATGGGGCGTCGAGCCTGAAGCTTTCTTT.

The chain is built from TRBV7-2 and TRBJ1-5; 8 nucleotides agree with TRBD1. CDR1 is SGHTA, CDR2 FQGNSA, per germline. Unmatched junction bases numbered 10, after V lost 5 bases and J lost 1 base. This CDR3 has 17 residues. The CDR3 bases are TGTGCCAGCAGCCCGGGACAGGCCGCCCGCAGCAATCAGCCCCAGCATTTT. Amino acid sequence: CASSPGQAARSNQPQHF.

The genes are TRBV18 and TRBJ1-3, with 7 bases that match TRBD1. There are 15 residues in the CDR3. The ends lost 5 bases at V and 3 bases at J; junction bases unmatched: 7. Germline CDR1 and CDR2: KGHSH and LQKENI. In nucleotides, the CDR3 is TGTGCCAGCTCAAATTCAGGGGGAAGTGGAAACACCATATATTTT. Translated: CASSNSGGSGNTIYF.

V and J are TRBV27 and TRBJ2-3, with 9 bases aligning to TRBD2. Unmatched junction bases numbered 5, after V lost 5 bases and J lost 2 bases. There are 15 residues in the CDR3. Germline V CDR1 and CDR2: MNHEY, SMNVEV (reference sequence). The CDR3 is CASSGTSKPTDTQYF. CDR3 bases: TGTGCCAGCAGTGGGACTAGCAAGCCCACAGATACGCAGTATTTT.

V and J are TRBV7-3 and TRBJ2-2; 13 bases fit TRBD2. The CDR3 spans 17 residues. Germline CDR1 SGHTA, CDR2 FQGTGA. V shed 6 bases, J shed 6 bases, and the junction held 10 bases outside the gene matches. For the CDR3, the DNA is TGTGCCAGCAGGGTAACCGGGACTAGCGGGGAGTCCGGGGAGCTGTTTTTT. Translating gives CASRVTGTSGESGELFF.

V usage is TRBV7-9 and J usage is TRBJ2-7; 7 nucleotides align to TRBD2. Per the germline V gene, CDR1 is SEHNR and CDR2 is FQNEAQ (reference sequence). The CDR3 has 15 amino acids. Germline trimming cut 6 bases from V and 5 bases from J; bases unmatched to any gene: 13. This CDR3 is CASRPRREGEHEQYF. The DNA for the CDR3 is TGTGCCAGCAGGCCAAGGAGGGAGGGAGAACACGAGCAGTACTTC.

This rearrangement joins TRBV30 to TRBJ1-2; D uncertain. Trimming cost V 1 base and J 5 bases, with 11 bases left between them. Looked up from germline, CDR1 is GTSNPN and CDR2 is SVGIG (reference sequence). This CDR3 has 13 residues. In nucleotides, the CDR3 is TGTGCCTGGAGTGAGGCGGGGAGATATGGCTACACCTTC. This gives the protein CAWSEAGRYGYTF. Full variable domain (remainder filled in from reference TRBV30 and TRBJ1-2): SQTIHQWPATLVQPVGSPLSLECTVEGTSNPNLYWYRQAAGRGLQLLFYSVGIGQISSEVPQNLSASRPQDRQFILSSKKLLLSDSGFYLCAWSEAGRYGYTFGSGTRLTVV.